This T cell receptor (beta chain) was sequenced in a study of vaccination effects on CD4 cells after COVID-19. General observations from the study: Pronounced clonal contraction occurred in clones induced by infection and by vaccine late after vaccination.

The table lists this clone with a few counts. The antigen is not known. Antigen-specific CD4+ T cell clonotypes were called by their expansion after viral peptide-pool culture in ViraFEST. Scientists isolated CD4+ T cells after an approximately ten-day culture period ended. Two doses of BNT162b2 or mRNA-1273 vaccine were administered to participants. Each well held 1.5 million to 2.5 million PBMC cultured with roughly 10 ug/ml peptides and 10 IU/ml IL-2. The germline CDR1 and CDR2 sequences are SGHTS and YDEGEE. The CDR3 spans 14 residues. The V and J ends lost 1 base and 8 bases respectively, with 12 bases between them. Produced via immunoSEQ multiplex PCR; TCRdb's table is partial and in-frame only. The profile shows 65,000 to 95,000 clones, about three quarters of them singletons.

The chain combines TRBV5-8 with TRBJ1-4; D is ambiguous. The input for sequencing was CD4+ T cells from PBMCs cultured with HCoV-OC43 spike peptides, taken after COVID-19 vaccination. Subset meaning: HCoV-OC43 spike overlapping peptide pool stimulation. This sequence was found in a human donor who received a COVID-19 vaccine. The CDR3 nucleotides are TGTGCCAGCAGCTTGTCTCCTCGTTTAGAAAAACTGTTTTTT. Amino acids: CASSLSPRLEKLFF. The whole variable domain, remainder taken from reference TRBV5-8 and TRBJ1-4, is EAGVTQSPTHLIKTRGQQATLRCSPISGHTSVYWYQQALGLGLQFLLWYDEGEERNRGNFPPRFSGRQFPNYSSELNVNALELEDSALYLCASSLSPRLEKLFFGSGTQLSVL.